The T cell receptor (beta chain) described here comes from a study of blood T cell repertoires in COVID-19. Overall study context: Acute and convalescent COVID-19 samples came from the United States, Italy and Spain.

This table comes from immunoSEQ multiplex PCR, and its TCRdb copy is limited to in-frame clones, with some not included. This table has fewer than 150,000 clones, about 83% appearing once. The sample consisted of peripheral blood. This TCR came from a man aged 65-85 years with acute or convalescent COVID-19.

The CDR3, as DNA: TGCGCCAGCAGCCCCCAGACCACAGGCCTCACTGAAGCTTTCTTT. Its translation is CASSPQTTGLTEAFF. J is TRBJ1-1 and V is TRBV4-3, with D maybe TRBD1 (5 bases). This CDR3 is 15 amino acids long. In germline, CDR1 is LGHNA, CDR2 YSLEER. The V and J ends lost 4 bases and 4 bases respectively, with 16 bases between them.